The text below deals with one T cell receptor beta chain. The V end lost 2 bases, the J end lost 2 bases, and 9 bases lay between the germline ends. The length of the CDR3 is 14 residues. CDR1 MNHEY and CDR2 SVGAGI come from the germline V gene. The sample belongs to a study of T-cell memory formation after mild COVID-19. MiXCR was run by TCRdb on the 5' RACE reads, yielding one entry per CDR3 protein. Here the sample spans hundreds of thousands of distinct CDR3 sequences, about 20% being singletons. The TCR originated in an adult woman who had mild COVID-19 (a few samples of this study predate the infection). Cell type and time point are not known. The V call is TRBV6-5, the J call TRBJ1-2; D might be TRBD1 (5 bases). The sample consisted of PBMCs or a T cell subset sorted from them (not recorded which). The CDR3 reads CASSYQGPNYGYTF. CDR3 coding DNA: TGTGCCAGCAGTTACCAGGGCCCAAACTATGGCTACACCTTC.